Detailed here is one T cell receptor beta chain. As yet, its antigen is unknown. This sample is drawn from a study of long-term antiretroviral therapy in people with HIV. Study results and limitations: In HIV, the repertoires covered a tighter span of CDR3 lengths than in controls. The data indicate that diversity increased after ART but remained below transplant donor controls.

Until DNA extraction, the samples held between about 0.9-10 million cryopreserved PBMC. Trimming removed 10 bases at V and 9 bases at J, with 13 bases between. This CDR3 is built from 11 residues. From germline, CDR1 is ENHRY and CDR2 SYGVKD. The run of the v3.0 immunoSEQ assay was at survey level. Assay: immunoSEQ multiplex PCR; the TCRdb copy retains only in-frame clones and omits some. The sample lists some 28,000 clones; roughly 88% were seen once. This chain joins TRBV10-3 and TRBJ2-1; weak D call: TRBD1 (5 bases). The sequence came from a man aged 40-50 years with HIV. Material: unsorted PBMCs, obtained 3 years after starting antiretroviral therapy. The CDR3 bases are TGTGCCAGCAGGGAATATATTGAGCAGTTCTTC. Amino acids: CASREYIEQFF.